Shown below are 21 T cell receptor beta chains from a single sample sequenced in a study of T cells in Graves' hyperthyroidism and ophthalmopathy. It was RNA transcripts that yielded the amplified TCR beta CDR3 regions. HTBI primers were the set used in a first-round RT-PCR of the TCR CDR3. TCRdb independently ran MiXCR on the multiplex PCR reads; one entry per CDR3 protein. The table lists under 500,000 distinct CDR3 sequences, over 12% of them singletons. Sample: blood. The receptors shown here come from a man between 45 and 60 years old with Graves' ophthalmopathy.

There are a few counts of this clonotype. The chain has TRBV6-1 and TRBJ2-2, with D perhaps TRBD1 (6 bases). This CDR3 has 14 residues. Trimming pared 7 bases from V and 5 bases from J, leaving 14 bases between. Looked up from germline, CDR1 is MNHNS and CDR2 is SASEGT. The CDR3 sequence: CASINPRGTGELFF. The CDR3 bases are TGTGCCAGCATCAACCCTAGGGGGACCGGGGAGCTGTTTTTT.

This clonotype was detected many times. The DNA for the CDR3 is TGTGCCAGCAGTTTAGCCAAACTCTACGAGCAGTACTTC. This codes for CASSLAKLYEQYF. J is TRBJ2-7 and V is TRBV28; D is undetermined. Per germline, CDR1 MDHEN and CDR2 SYDVKM. The CDR3 runs to 13 residues. V lost 2 bases to trimming and J lost 3 bases, with 8 bases between them.

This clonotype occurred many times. The CDR3 DNA follows: TGTGCCAGCAGCTTACCGAACGCCCGACAGTTTAATGAGCAGTTCTTC. Residues: CASSLPNARQFNEQFF. The gene calls are TRBV13 and TRBJ2-1, with D possibly matching TRBD1 (5 bases). The CDR3 is 16 residues long. The V gene's germline CDR1 is PRHDT and CDR2 FYEKMQ (reference sequence). V was pared by 2 bases and J by 7 bases, with 18 bases between.

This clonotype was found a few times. The CDR3 DNA reads TGTGCCATCAGCCGACAGGGCGACGAGCAGTACTTC. Protein product: CAISRQGDEQYF. The gene calls are TRBV10-3 and TRBJ2-7; 7 bases map to TRBD1. Germline loops: CDR1 ENHRY, CDR2 SYGVKD. V lost 6 bases and J lost 5; bases outside the gene matches: 4. The CDR3 spans 12 residues.

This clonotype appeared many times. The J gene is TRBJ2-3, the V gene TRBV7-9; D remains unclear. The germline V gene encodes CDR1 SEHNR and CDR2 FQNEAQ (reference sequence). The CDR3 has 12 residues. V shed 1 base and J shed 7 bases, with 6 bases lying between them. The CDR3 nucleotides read TGTGCCAGCAGCTTAGGGGGTAATACGCAGTATTTT. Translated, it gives CASSLGGNTQYF.

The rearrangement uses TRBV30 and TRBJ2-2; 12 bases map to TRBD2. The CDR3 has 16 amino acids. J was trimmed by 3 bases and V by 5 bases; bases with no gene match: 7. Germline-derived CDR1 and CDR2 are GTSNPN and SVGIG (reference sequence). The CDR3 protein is CAWGELAGGHTGELFF. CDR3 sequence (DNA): TGTGCCTGGGGGGAACTAGCGGGAGGCCACACCGGGGAGCTGTTTTTT.

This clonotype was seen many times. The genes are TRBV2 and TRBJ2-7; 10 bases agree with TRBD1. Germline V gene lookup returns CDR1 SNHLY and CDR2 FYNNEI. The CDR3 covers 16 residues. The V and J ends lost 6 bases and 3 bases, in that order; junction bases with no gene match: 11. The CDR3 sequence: CASSTSGDRGFYEQYF. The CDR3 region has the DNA TGTGCCAGCAGCACCTCCGGGGACAGGGGCTTCTACGAGCAGTACTTC.

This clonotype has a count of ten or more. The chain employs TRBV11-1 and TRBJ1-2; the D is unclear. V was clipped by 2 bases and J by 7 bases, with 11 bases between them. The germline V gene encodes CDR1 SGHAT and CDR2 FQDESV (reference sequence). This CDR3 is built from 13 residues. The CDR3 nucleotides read TGTGCCAGCAGCTTACGGGTGTCTGGTGGCTACACCTTC. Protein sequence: CASSLRVSGGYTF.

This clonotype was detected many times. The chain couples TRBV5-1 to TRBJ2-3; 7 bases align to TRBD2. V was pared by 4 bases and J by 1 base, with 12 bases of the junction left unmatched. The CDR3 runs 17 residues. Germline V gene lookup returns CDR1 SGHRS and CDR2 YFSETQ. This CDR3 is CASSPWGSGPGTDTQYF. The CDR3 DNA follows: TGCGCCAGCAGCCCCTGGGGTAGCGGGCCTGGCACAGATACGCAGTATTTT. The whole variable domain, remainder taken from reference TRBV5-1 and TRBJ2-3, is KAGVTQTPRYLIKTRGQQVTLSCSPISGHRSVSWYQQTPGQGLQFLFEYFSETQRNKGNFPGRFSGRQFSNSRSEMNVSTLELGDSALYLCASSPWGSGPGTDTQYFGPGTRLTVL.

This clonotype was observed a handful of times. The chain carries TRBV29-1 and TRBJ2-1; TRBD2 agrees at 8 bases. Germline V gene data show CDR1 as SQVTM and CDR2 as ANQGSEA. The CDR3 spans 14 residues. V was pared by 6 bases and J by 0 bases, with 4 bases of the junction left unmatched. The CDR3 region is CSVQSGSSYNEQFF. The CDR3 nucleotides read TGCAGCGTCCAAAGCGGGAGCTCCTACAATGAGCAGTTCTTC.

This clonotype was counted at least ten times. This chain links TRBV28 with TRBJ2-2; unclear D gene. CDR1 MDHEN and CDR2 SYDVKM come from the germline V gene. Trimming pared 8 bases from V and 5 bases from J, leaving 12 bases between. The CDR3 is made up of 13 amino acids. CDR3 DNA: TGTGCCAGCCACTCCCGGGCGACCGGGGAGCTGTTTTTT. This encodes CASHSRATGELFF.

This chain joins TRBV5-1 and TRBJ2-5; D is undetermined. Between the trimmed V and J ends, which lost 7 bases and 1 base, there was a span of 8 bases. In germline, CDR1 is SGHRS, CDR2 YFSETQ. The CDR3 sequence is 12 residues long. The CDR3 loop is CASHFTQETQYF. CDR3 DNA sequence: TGCGCCAGCCACTTCACCCAAGAGACCCAGTACTTC.

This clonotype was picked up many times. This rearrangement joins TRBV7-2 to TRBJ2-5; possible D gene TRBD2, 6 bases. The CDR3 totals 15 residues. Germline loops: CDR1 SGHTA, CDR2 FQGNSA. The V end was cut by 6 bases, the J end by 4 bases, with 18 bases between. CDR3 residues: CASSQVPGLPETQYF. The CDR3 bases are TGTGCCAGCAGTCAAGTCCCGGGACTCCCAGAGACCCAGTACTTC.

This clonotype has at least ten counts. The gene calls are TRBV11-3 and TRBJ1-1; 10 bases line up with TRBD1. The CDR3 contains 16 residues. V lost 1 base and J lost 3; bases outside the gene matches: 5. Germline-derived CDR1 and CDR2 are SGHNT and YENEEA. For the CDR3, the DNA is TGTGCCAGCAGCTTAGGAACAGGACAGGGGGACACTGAAGCTTTCTTT. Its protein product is CASSLGTGQGDTEAFF.

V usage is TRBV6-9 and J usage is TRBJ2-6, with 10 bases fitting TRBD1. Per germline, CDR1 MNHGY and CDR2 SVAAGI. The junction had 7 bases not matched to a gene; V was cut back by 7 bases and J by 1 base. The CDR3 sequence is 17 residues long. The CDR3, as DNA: TGTGCCAGCATTATCGGGACAGGGGCTTCTGGGGCCAACGTCCTGACTTTC. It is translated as CASIIGTGASGANVLTF.

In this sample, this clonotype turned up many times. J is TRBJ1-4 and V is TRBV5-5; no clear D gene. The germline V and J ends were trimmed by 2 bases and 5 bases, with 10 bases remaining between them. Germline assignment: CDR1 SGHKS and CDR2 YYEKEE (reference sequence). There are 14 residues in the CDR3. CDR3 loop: CASSFGLMNEKLFF. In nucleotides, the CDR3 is TGTGCCAGCAGCTTCGGACTGATGAATGAAAAACTGTTTTTT.

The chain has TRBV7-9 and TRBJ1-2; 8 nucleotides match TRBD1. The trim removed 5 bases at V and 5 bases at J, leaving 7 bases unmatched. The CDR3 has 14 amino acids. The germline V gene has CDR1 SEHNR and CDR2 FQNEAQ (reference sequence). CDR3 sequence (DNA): TGTGCCAGCAGCCCCGGACAGGGTGTATATGGCTACACCTTC. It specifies CASSPGQGVYGYTF.

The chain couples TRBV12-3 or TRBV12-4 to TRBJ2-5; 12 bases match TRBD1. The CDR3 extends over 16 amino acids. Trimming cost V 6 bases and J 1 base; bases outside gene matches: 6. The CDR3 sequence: CASRSRDRGRQETQYF. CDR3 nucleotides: TGTGCCAGCAGGTCCCGGGACAGGGGGCGCCAAGAGACCCAGTACTTC.

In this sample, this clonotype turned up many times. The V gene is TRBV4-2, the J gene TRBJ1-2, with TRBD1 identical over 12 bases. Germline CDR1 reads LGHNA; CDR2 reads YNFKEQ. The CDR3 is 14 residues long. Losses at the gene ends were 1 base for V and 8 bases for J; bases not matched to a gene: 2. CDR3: CASSQGDRGQGYTF. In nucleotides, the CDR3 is TGTGCCAGCAGCCAAGGGGACAGGGGGCAAGGCTACACCTTC.

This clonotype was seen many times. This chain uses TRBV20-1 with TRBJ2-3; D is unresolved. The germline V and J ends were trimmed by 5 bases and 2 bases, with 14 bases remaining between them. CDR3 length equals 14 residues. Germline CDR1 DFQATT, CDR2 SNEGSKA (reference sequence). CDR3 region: CSAATTAFTDTQYF. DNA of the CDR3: TGCAGTGCTGCGACAACCGCATTCACAGATACGCAGTATTTT.

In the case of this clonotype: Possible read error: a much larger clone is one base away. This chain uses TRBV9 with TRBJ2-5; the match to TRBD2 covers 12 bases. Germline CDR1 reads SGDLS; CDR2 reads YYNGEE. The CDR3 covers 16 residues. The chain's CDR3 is CASSATSGRGQGTQYF. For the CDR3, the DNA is TGTGCCAGCAGCGCGACTAGCGGGAGAGGGCAAGGGACCCAGTACTTC.